The rows below give T cell receptor beta chains drawn from one sample of a study of blood T cell repertoires in COVID-19. Clones were sequenced by immunoSEQ multiplex PCR, and TCRdb holds only the in-frame ones, with some missing. Here the sample spans around 160,000 clones, approximately 78% being singletons. Sequencing used peripheral blood. All receptors come from a human donor with acute or convalescent COVID-19. The donor label of this sample is uncertain. Both conserved end residues are part of each CDR3. The size of a clone is reported for some rows only, either as once, few or many, or as a class for expanded clones.

abundance: .; v_gene: TRBV9; j_gene: TRBJ2-7; CDR3aa: CASSALGTSYEQYF
abundance: .; v_gene: TRBV11-1; j_gene: TRBJ1-2; CDR3aa: CASSLLPGQSNYGYTF
abundance: .; v_gene: TRBV5-1; j_gene: TRBJ1-1; CDR3aa: CASSLVGQGNTEAFF
abundance: .; v_gene: TRBV19; j_gene: TRBJ2-3; CDR3aa: CASSTLAGEARDTQYF
abundance: .; v_gene: TRBV5-1; j_gene: TRBJ1-4; CDR3aa: CASSSTGLSNEKLFF
abundance: .; v_gene: TRBV29-1; j_gene: TRBJ1-1; CDR3aa: CSVDGGRIEAFF
abundance: .; v_gene: TRBV3-1/TRBV3-2; j_gene: TRBJ1-2; CDR3aa: CASTSTENYGYTF
abundance: .; v_gene: TRBV6-6; j_gene: TRBJ1-2; CDR3aa: CASSYEGGRGYGYTF
abundance: .; v_gene: TRBV29-1; j_gene: TRBJ1-2; CDR3aa: CSVVEAGGYTF
abundance: .; v_gene: TRBV7-2; j_gene: TRBJ2-7; CDR3aa: CASSLQSGGSRSSYEQYF
abundance: .; v_gene: TRBV29-1; j_gene: TRBJ1-1; CDR3aa: CSVPSGGGTEAFF
abundance: .; v_gene: TRBV6-1; j_gene: TRBJ1-6; CDR3aa: CASSDQGYWSSYNSPLHF
abundance: .; v_gene: TRBV7-9; j_gene: TRBJ2-7; CDR3aa: CASSLGVGPKEYF
abundance: once; v_gene: TRBV18; j_gene: TRBJ1-2; CDR3aa: CASSPGSGGAMDGYTF
abundance: once; v_gene: TRBV3-1/TRBV3-2; j_gene: TRBJ1-4; CDR3aa: CASSQGFSGGGEKLFF
abundance: .; v_gene: TRBV30; j_gene: TRBJ1-4; CDR3aa: CAWSAGDGKLFF
abundance: .; v_gene: TRBV11-2; j_gene: TRBJ2-3; CDR3aa: CASSRRGAAGGQGGGQYF
abundance: .; v_gene: TRBV5-4; j_gene: TRBJ2-3; CDR3aa: CASSKAADTQYF
abundance: .; v_gene: TRBV4-2; j_gene: TRBJ1-2; CDR3aa: CASSQYGGGYTF
abundance: .; v_gene: TRBV29-1; j_gene: TRBJ2-1; CDR3aa: CSVGGQGYGEQFF
abundance: .; v_gene: TRBV6-6; j_gene: TRBJ1-6; CDR3aa: CASSYGRVSYNSPLHF
abundance: .; v_gene: TRBV19; j_gene: TRBJ1-2; CDR3aa: CASSIIYNYGYTF
abundance: .; v_gene: TRBV19; j_gene: TRBJ1-5; CDR3aa: CASSIDRAAGYSNQPQHF
abundance: once; v_gene: TRBV15; j_gene: TRBJ2-5; CDR3aa: CATSRGGGGKETQYF
abundance: .; v_gene: TRBV19; j_gene: TRBJ2-2; CDR3aa: CASTRDGGGRELFF
abundance: .; v_gene: TRBV2; j_gene: TRBJ2-3; CDR3aa: CASSEEGLASDTQYF